The entry below describes one TCR beta chain. The sample originates from a study of blood T cell repertoires in COVID-19. As for the study in general: Spain, Italy and the United States supplied samples that represented acute and convalescent COVID-19.

Using immunoSEQ multiplex PCR, the repertoire was profiled, and TCRdb retains in-frame clones only, with some absent. The sample records tens of thousands of clones, 75% to 85% being singletons. CDR3 length: 14 residues. V was shortened by 3 bases and J by 5 bases, with 8 bases between the two germline ends. Germline CDR1 and CDR2: KGHSH and LQKENI. The receptor's source is a human donor in a cohort sampled during active COVID-19. The gene calls are TRBV18 and TRBJ1-6; D is unresolved. The sequencing input was peripheral blood. Written as DNA, the CDR3 is TGTGCCAGCTCACCGACAAAAGATAATTCACCCCTCCACTTT. Protein: CASSPTKDNSPLHF.